This T cell receptor beta chain was captured by sequencing in a study of radiation and T cells in renal cell carcinoma. Time point given: blood 2 weeks post-SBRT. Treatment reported: 15 Gy SBRT to primary tumor, nephrectomy 4 weeks later. CDR1 is LNHDA, CDR2 SQIVND, per germline (reference sequence). Trimming shortened V by 5 bases and J by 3 bases, and 11 bases separated the two germline ends. CDR3 length equals 14 residues. This clone has more than one count but fewer than ten. TCRdb's copy holds only in-frame clones and misses some; the assay was immunoSEQ multiplex PCR. The table includes about 120,000 clones, 75% to 85% detected once.

The source material was blood, sampled from a patient whose treatment included radiotherapy and nephrectomy. The chain is built from TRBV19 and TRBJ1-5; D is undetermined. The source is a woman aged 55-69 years with renal cell carcinoma. This chain's CDR3 is CASSAKSTNQPQHF. CDR3 DNA: TGTGCCAGTAGTGCTAAATCGACCAATCAGCCCCAGCATTTT.